This T cell receptor (beta chain) was identified in a study of TIL therapy for anti-PD-1-resistant metastatic lung cancer. As to this clone: The antigen is unknown.

Described time point: pre-treatment sample, taken before nivolumab and TIL therapy. Pleural nodules or supraclavicular lymph nodes made up most of the excised metastases sampled. This was the immunoSEQ v3 assay. Using immunoSEQ multiplex PCR, the repertoire was profiled, and TCRdb retains in-frame clones only, with some absent. The table includes about 50,000 clones, about two thirds detected once. Broader study findings: This highly selected cohort may not generalize to typical lung cancer patients. Many TIL product clones were absent from baseline tumor, suggesting clonal contraction.

The clonotype originates from a person between 25 and 79 years old with non-small cell lung cancer. Sample: tumor tissue, taken at baseline.

Here the CDR3 DNA reads TGTGCCAGCACCGCAGGGACTTTCCAAGAGACCCAGTACTTC. The encoded protein is CASTAGTFQETQYF. The rearrangement uses TRBV7-2 and TRBJ2-5, with D perhaps matching TRBD2 (6 bases). Per the germline V gene, CDR1 is SGHTA and CDR2 is FQGNSA. Trimming removed 7 bases at V and 1 base at J, with 13 bases between. This CDR3 has 14 amino acids.